The T cell receptor beta chain described here comes from a study of blood T cell repertoires in COVID-19. Some clones are missing from TCRdb's copy, which holds only in-frame ones; the method was immunoSEQ multiplex PCR. The table shows a few hundred thousand clones, with roughly 89% occurring only once. The CDR3 is 16 amino acids. V lost 0 bases and J lost 1, with 13 bases in between. The TCR originated in a woman between 35 and 50 years old with COVID-19, enrolled during active disease. The sample was peripheral blood. The V call is TRBV5-3, the J call TRBJ1-1, with no clear D. TRBV5-3 is an ORF, and what it does is uncertain. CDR3 nucleotide sequence: TGTGCCAGAAGCTTGGACCAGGAAGAGGGGAACACTGAAGCTTTCTTT. It translates to CARSLDQEEGNTEAFF.